The 29 T cell receptor beta chains below come from one sample, sequenced in a study of T cells after posttransplantation cyclophosphamide. Repertoires were generated with immunoSEQ multiplex PCR, while TCRdb's copy carries only in-frame clones and drops some. The sample includes tens of thousands of clones, none of them occurring once. Sequenced material: PBMCs. The receptors were gathered from a woman aged 45 to 65 in good health and a related stem cell transplant donor.

This clone was recorded at least ten times. This chain connects TRBV2 to TRBJ1-1; D not certain. Trimming took off 8 bases at V and 3 bases at J, with 13 bases between the two ends. The CDR3 runs to 13 residues. The V gene's germline CDR1 is SNHLY and CDR2 FYNNEI. In DNA, the CDR3 is TGTGCCAGCCTGGGGAGGAGGGACACTGAAGCTTTCTTT. Translating gives CASLGRRDTEAFF.

This clone was detected ten times or more. The chain employs TRBV7-3 and TRBJ1-1; D may be TRBD1 (5 bases). The V gene lost 3 bases and the J gene lost 8 bases, with 13 bases spanning the gap. The germline V gene has CDR1 SGHTA and CDR2 FQGTGA. The CDR3 loop spans 13 amino acids. CDR3 residues: CASSFLGGGEAFF. The CDR3 region has the DNA TGTGCCAGCAGCTTTCTGGGTGGGGGGGAAGCTTTCTTT.

This clone was counted ten times or more. This chain connects TRBV28 to TRBJ1-5, with D possibly being TRBD1 (6 bases). CDR3 length equals 14 residues. The germline V gene encodes CDR1 MDHEN and CDR2 SYDVKM. The V end was cut by 6 bases, the J end by 7 bases, with 16 bases between. Written as DNA, the CDR3 is TGTGCCAGCAGCCAGACAGGTTTAAGGCAGCCCCAGCATTTT. Translation gives CASSQTGLRQPQHF. Combining the CDR3 with reference TRBV28 and TRBJ1-5 gives the whole variable domain DVKVTQSSRYLVKRTGEKVFLECVQDMDHENMFWYRQDPGLGLRLIYFSYDVKMKEKGDIPEGYSVSREKKERFSLILESASTNQTSMYLCASSQTGLRQPQHFGDGTRLSIL.

This clone was observed at least ten times. The rearrangement joins TRBV6-5 to TRBJ1-5; weak D call: TRBD1 (6 bases). The CDR3 spans 16 residues. V shed 2 bases and J shed 2 bases, with 13 bases lying between them. The germline V gene encodes CDR1 MNHEY and CDR2 SVGAGI. The CDR3 region has the DNA TGTGCCAGCAGTTACCGGGGGGCCAAGGGCAATCAGCCCCAGCATTTT. It yields the protein CASSYRGAKGNQPQHF.

This clone was seen many times. This chain connects TRBV7-2 to TRBJ2-3, with 7 bases aligning to TRBD1. J was trimmed by 8 bases and V by 5 bases; bases with no gene match: 10. The CDR3 totals 14 residues. CDR1 and CDR2 from the germline V gene are SGHTA and FQGNSA. Here the CDR3 DNA reads TGTGCCAGCAGCCCAGGGGGTACCCAGGGTACGCAGTATTTT. It codes for CASSPGGTQGTQYF.

At least ten counts were recorded for this clone. J is TRBJ1-2 and V is TRBV11-2; 11 nucleotides agree with TRBD1. V was pared by 4 bases and J by 3 bases, with 4 bases of the junction left unmatched. Germline V gene data show CDR1 as SGHAT and CDR2 as FQNNGV. The CDR3 is 15 amino acids. The CDR3 protein is CASSSGQGADYGYTF. CDR3 in DNA: TGTGCCAGCAGCTCTGGACAGGGGGCGGACTATGGCTACACCTTC. Together with reference TRBV11-2 and TRBJ1-2, the CDR3 gives the full variable domain: EAGVAQSPRYKIIEKRQSVAFWCNPISGHATLYWYQQILGQGPKLLIQFQNNGVVDDSQLPKDRFSAERLKGVDSTLKIQPAKLEDSAVYLCASSSGQGADYGYTFGSGTRLTVV.

This clone showed up many times. The chain is built from TRBV28 and TRBJ2-1; weak D call: TRBD2 (5 bases). Germline CDR1 reads MDHEN; CDR2 reads SYDVKM. Trimming removed 5 bases from V and 0 bases from J, with 11 bases in between. The length of the CDR3 is 15 residues. CDR3 protein: CASSIGLASYNEQFF. For the CDR3, the DNA is TGTGCCAGCAGTATTGGGCTAGCCTCCTACAATGAGCAGTTCTTC.

This clone was counted ten times or more. This rearrangement joins TRBV5-1 to TRBJ1-1; D is uncertain. Germline V CDR1 and CDR2: SGHRS, YFSETQ. Trimming pared 0 bases from V and 6 bases from J, leaving 15 bases between. The CDR3 has 15 residues. The CDR3 DNA sequence: TGCGCCAGCAGCTTGGGATTGGCGACGGGGTCTGAAGCTTTCTTT. It specifies CASSLGLATGSEAFF.

This clone was counted a few times. This chain links TRBV28 with TRBJ2-1; 10 bases align to TRBD1. Per germline, CDR1 MDHEN and CDR2 SYDVKM. V dropped 6 bases and J dropped 7; count of bases not matched to a gene: 9. CDR3 length equals 15 residues. CDR3 sequence reads: CASSHPGTGANEQFF. The CDR3 DNA follows: TGTGCCAGCAGCCATCCCGGGACAGGGGCTAATGAGCAGTTCTTC.

This clone occurred many times. V usage is TRBV7-9 and J usage is TRBJ1-2, with D unclear. The CDR3 length is 14 residues. In germline, CDR1 is SEHNR, CDR2 FQNEAQ (reference sequence). V gave up 1 base and J gave up 10 bases, with 16 bases separating them. CDR3 sequence reads: CASSLEALQGYYTF. The CDR3 nucleotides read TGTGCCAGCAGCTTAGAAGCGTTGCAAGGCTACTACACCTTC.

This clone was detected many times. The genes are TRBV10-2 and TRBJ2-7; TRBD2 agrees at 9 bases. Losses at the gene ends were 7 bases for V and 0 bases for J; bases not matched to a gene: 16. CDR1 is WSHSY, CDR2 SAAADI, per germline. The CDR3 runs 18 residues. CDR3 DNA sequence: TGCGCCAGCACCCCGAGGGGTAGCGGGGGCCCGAGCTCCTACGAGCAGTACTTC. This translates into CASTPRGSGGPSSYEQYF.

This clone has ten or more counts. V is TRBV7-2 and J is TRBJ1-6; D is uncertain. CDR1 SGHTA and CDR2 FQGNSA come from the germline V gene. V was shortened by 3 bases and J by 7 bases, with 13 bases between the two germline ends. The CDR3 has 15 amino acids. The CDR3 reads CASSLGQGLNSPLHF. DNA for the CDR3: TGTGCCAGCAGCTTGGGCCAAGGACTCAATTCACCCCTCCACTTT. The full variable domain, completed using reference TRBV7-2 and TRBJ1-6, is GAGVSQSPSNKVTEKGKDVELRCDPISGHTALYWYRQSLGQGLEFLIYFQGNSAPDKSGLPSDRFSAERTGGSVSTLTIQRTQQEDSAVYLCASSLGQGLNSPLHFGNGTRLTVT.

This clone was picked up a small number of times. This chain links TRBV7-8 with TRBJ2-3; TRBD2 agrees at 8 bases. CDR1 is SGHVS, CDR2 FQNEAQ, per germline. Trimming cost V 1 base and J 6 bases; bases outside gene matches: 9. The CDR3 has 16 amino acids. The CDR3 DNA sequence: TGTGCCAGCAGCTTAGGGTTGGGGCGGGGGGAGGATACGCAGTATTTT. Its protein is CASSLGLGRGEDTQYF. Filled out from reference TRBV7-8 and TRBJ2-3, the complete variable domain reads GAGVSQSPRYKVAKRGQDVALRCDPISGHVSLFWYQQALGQGPEFLTYFQNEAQLDKSGLPSDRFFAERPEGSVSTLKIQRTQQEDSAVYLCASSLGLGRGEDTQYFGPGTRLTVL.

The sample holds many counts of this clone. The rearrangement links TRBV19 to TRBJ1-2, with 8 bases matching TRBD1. The J segment lost 4 bases and the V segment lost 7 bases, leaving 11 bases of the junction unmatched. The CDR3 runs 15 residues. Per germline, CDR1 LNHDA and CDR2 SQIVND (reference sequence). The CDR3 loop reads CASNADRELIYGYTF. CDR3 coding DNA: TGTGCCAGTAATGCGGACAGGGAGCTAATCTATGGCTACACCTTC.

This clone was picked up many times. The V call is TRBV6-5, the J call TRBJ1-5; 9 nucleotides match TRBD1. The CDR3 consists of 16 residues. V shed 3 bases, J shed 5 bases, and the junction held 8 bases outside the gene matches. Looked up from germline, CDR1 is MNHEY and CDR2 is SVGAGI. The CDR3 DNA follows: TGTGCCAGCAGTTATCTAACAGGGGGCGGCGATCAGCCCCAGCATTTT. Protein sequence: CASSYLTGGGDQPQHF.

This clone was counted ten times or more. The chain links TRBV19 to TRBJ2-7; 8 nucleotides match TRBD1. Germline assignment: CDR1 LNHDA and CDR2 SQIVND (reference sequence). The length of the CDR3 is 15 residues. The V segment lost 1 base and the J segment 2 bases; nucleotides outside the gene matches: 4. The chain's CDR3 is CASSIATGGPYEQYF. CDR3 sequence (DNA): TGTGCCAGTAGTATAGCAACAGGGGGGCCCTACGAGCAGTACTTC.

Details on this clone: The sample has other DNA sequences that encode this CDR3 too. CDR3 protein: CASSLLGYETGELFF. In DNA form, the CDR3 reads TGTGCCAGCAGTTTATTGGGCTACGAGACCGGGGAGCTGTTTTTT. V usage is TRBV27 and J usage is TRBJ2-2; D ambiguous. Germline V CDR1 and CDR2: MNHEY, SMNVEV (reference sequence). Trimming removed 1 base at V and 5 bases at J, with 11 bases between. This CDR3 spans 15 amino acids.

This clone came up many times. This chain connects TRBV2 to TRBJ1-2; D possibly corresponds to TRBD1 (6 bases). The CDR3 spans 15 residues. V lost 5 bases and J lost 4, with 17 bases in between. CDR1 and CDR2 from the germline V gene are SNHLY and FYNNEI. For the CDR3, the DNA is TGTGCCAGCAGTAAAACCAGGGGCCCACGCTATGGCTACACCTTC. Amino acid sequence: CASSKTRGPRYGYTF.

This clone was detected many times. The chain employs TRBV4-1 and TRBJ1-2; D is unclear. Germline CDR1 reads MGHRA; CDR2 reads YSYEKL. The V end was cut by 4 bases, the J end by 3 bases, with 15 bases between. This CDR3 has 15 residues. CDR3 sequence reads: CASSRGTAADYGYTF. The CDR3 coding sequence is TGCGCCAGCAGCCGAGGAACGGCGGCGGACTATGGCTACACCTTC.

This clone has a count of ten or more. The genes are TRBV7-9 and TRBJ2-7, with a possible D match to TRBD2 (6 bases). V was trimmed by 5 bases and J by 3 bases, leaving 14 bases between them. The germline gives CDR1 SEHNR, CDR2 FQNEAQ (reference sequence). This CDR3 spans 14 amino acids. Written as DNA, the CDR3 is TGTGCCAGCAGCCCCTCGGGGGTTCACTACGAGCAGTACTTC. Translating it yields CASSPSGVHYEQYF.

This clone was observed at least ten times. The chain couples TRBV18 to TRBJ1-3, with TRBD1 matching over 9 bases. Germline loops: CDR1 KGHSH, CDR2 LQKENI. Unmatched junction bases numbered 2, after V lost 3 bases and J lost 2 bases. CDR3 length equals 15 residues. CDR3 DNA sequence: TGTGCCAGCTCACCCGGGACAGGGACTGGAAACACCATATATTTT. As protein: CASSPGTGTGNTIYF.

Many counts were recorded for this clone. V usage is TRBV7-8 and J usage is TRBJ1-1, with D unclear. V was shortened by 4 bases and J by 10 bases, with 16 bases between the two germline ends. CDR3 length: 13 amino acids. Germline-derived CDR1 and CDR2 are SGHVS and FQNEAQ. CDR3 DNA sequence: TGTGCCAGCAGCTCCACCCGGGAGCGACGAGCTTTCTTT. Amino acid sequence: CASSSTRERRAFF.

This clone was seen ten or more times. The rearrangement links TRBV9 to TRBJ1-3, with 7 bases that match TRBD1. This CDR3 has 15 amino acids. Losses at the gene ends were 3 bases for V and 4 bases for J; bases not matched to a gene: 7. CDR1 is SGDLS, CDR2 YYNGEE, per germline. Here the CDR3 DNA reads TGTGCCAGCAGCGCGCGAACAGGGGCAGGAAACACCATATATTTT. This sequence encodes CASSARTGAGNTIYF.

This clone was detected many times. The chain carries TRBV29-1 and TRBJ2-5, with TRBD2 as a possible D gene (5 bases). Germline loops: CDR1 SQVTM, CDR2 ANQGSEA. Trimming took 4 bases from V and 2 from J, leaving 8 bases between them. The CDR3 totals 12 residues. CDR3 sequence: CSVVPGQETQYF. CDR3 nucleotides: TGCAGCGTTGTACCGGGGCAAGAGACCCAGTACTTC.

There are many counts of this clone. This chain connects TRBV19 to TRBJ2-1; the D gene is possibly TRBD1 (7 bases). CDR1 and CDR2 (germline): LNHDA, SQIVND (reference sequence). The CDR3 runs to 13 residues. V was clipped by 3 bases and J by 8 bases, with 11 bases between them. In DNA form, the CDR3 reads TGTGCCAGTAGTATGGAGGGGGCGGATGAGCAGTTCTTC. Amino acids: CASSMEGADEQFF.

In this sample, this clone turned up many times. The chain recombines TRBV5-1 with TRBJ2-3; D is unresolved. V lost 4 bases to trimming and J lost 6 bases, with 15 bases between them. Germline V lookup: CDR1 SGHRS, CDR2 YFSETQ. The CDR3 covers 14 residues. This CDR3 is CASSPGSAGDTQYF. In DNA, the CDR3 is TGCGCCAGCAGCCCAGGTAGTGCTGGCGATACGCAGTATTTT.

This clone was counted many times. The chain has TRBV4-3 and TRBJ2-7; 11 bases are a match to TRBD1. The CDR3 totals 14 residues. CDR1 LGHNA and CDR2 YSLEER come from the germline V gene. The V and J ends lost 5 bases and 3 bases, in that order; junction bases with no gene match: 3. CDR3: CASSWTGGVYEQYF. In nucleotides, the CDR3 is TGCGCCAGCAGCTGGACAGGGGGCGTCTACGAGCAGTACTTC.

This clone was counted at least ten times. The rearrangement links TRBV7-3 to TRBJ2-7, with 9 bases that match TRBD1. Germline CDR1 is SGHTA and CDR2 is FQGTGA. This CDR3 has 13 amino acids. V was pared by 4 bases and J by 6 bases, with 4 bases of the junction left unmatched. CDR3 sequence: CASSSVTGGEQYF. The CDR3 DNA follows: TGTGCCAGCAGCTCCGTGACAGGGGGCGAGCAGTACTTC.

This clone came up many times. The rearrangement uses TRBV2 and TRBJ2-7; weak D call: TRBD2 (6 bases). The germline V gene encodes CDR1 SNHLY and CDR2 FYNNEI. V was trimmed by 8 bases and J by 3 bases, leaving 17 bases between them. There are 14 residues in the CDR3. CDR3 DNA sequence: TGTGCCAGCGGGGCCGCCGGGAGCCACTACGAGCAGTACTTC. Translation gives CASGAAGSHYEQYF. The full variable domain, in which reference TRBV2 and TRBJ2-7 provide the parts outside the CDR3, is EPEVTQTPSHQVTQMGQEVILRCVPISNHLYFYWYRQILGQKVEFLVSFYNNEISEKSEIFDDQFSVERPDGSNFTLKIRSTKLEDSAMYFCASGAAGSHYEQYFGPGTRLTVT.